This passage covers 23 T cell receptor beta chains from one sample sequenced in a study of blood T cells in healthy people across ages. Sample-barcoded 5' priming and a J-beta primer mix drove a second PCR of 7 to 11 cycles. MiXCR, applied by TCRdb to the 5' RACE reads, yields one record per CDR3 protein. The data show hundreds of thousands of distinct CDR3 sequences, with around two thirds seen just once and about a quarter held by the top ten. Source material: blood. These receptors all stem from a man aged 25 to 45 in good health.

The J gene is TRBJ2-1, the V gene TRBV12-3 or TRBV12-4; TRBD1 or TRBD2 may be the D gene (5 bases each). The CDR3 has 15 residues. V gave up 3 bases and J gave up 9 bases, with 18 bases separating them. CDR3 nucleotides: TGTGCCAGCAGTTTTAGCTCCCAGGGTGGGGGTGAGCAGTTCTTC. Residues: CASSFSSQGGGEQFF.

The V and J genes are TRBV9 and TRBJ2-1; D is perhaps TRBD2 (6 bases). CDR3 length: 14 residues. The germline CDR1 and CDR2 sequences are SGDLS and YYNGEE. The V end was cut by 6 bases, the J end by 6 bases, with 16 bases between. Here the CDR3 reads CASNVWGEPNEQFF. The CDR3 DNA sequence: TGTGCCAGCAACGTCTGGGGGGAACCCAATGAGCAGTTCTTC.

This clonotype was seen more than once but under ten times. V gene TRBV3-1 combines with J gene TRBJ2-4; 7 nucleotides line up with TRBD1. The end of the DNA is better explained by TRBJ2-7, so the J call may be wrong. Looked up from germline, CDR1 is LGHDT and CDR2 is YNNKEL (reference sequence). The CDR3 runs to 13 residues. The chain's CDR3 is CASSQYRGSEQYF. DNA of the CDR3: TGTGCCAGCAGCCAGTACAGGGGAAGCGAGCAGTACTTC.

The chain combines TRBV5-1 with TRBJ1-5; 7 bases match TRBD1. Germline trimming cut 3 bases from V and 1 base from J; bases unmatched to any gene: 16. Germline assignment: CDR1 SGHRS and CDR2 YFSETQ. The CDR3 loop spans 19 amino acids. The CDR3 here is CASSSEHKMGQKSNQPQHF. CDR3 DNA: TGCGCCAGCAGCTCGGAGCACAAGATGGGACAGAAAAGCAATCAGCCCCAGCATTTT. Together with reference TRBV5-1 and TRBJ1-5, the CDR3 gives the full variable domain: KAGVTQTPRYLIKTRGQQVTLSCSPISGHRSVSWYQQTPGQGLQFLFEYFSETQRNKGNFPGRFSGRQFSNSRSEMNVSTLELGDSALYLCASSSEHKMGQKSNQPQHFGDGTRLSIL.

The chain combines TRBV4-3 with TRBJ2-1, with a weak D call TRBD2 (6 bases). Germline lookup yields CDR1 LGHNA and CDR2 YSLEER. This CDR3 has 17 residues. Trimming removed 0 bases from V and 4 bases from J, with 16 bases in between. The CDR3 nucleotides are TGCGCCAGCAGCCAAGATCCGGCGGGGCGTTCTTACAATGAGCAGTTCTTC. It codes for CASSQDPAGRSYNEQFF.

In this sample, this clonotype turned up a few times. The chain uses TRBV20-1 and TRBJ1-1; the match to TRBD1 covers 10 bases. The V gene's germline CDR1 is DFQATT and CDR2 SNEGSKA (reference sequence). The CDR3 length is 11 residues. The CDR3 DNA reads TGCAGAGGACAGGGGGGTACTGAAGCTTTCTTT. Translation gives CRGQGGTEAFF.

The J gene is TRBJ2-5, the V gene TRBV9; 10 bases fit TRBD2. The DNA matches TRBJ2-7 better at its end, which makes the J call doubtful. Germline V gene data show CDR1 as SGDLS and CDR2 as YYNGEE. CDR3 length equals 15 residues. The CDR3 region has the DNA TGTGCCAGCAGCGCAAGCGGGGGGGCCTCGAACGAGCAGTACTTC. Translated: CASSASGGASNEQYF.

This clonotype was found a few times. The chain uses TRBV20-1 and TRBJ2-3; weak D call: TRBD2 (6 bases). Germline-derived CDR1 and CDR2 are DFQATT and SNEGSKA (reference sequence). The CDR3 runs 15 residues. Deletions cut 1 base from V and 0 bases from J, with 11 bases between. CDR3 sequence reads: CSARAGLPSTDTQYF. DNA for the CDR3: TGCAGTGCTAGAGCGGGACTGCCTAGCACAGATACGCAGTATTTT.

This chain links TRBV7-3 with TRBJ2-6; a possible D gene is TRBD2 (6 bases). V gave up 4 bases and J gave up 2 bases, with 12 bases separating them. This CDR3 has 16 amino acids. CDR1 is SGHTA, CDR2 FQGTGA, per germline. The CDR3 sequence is CASSSTGVTGANVLTF. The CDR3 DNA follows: TGTGCCAGCAGCTCCACGGGGGTAACTGGGGCCAACGTCCTGACTTTC.

CDR3 in amino acids: CASSFRGRVTEKLFF. The CDR3 DNA reads TGTGCCAGCAGTTTCCGCGGCAGGGTTACTGAAAAACTGTTTTTT. The gene calls are TRBV27 and TRBJ1-4; D is perhaps TRBD1 (5 bases). This CDR3 is built from 15 residues. From germline, CDR1 is MNHEY and CDR2 SMNVEV (reference sequence). The germline V and J ends were trimmed by 3 bases and 7 bases, with 15 bases remaining between them.

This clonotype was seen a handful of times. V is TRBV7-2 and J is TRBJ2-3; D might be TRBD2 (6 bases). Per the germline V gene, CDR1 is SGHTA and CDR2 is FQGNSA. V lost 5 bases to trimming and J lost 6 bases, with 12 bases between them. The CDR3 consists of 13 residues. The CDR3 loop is CASSPTGDDTQYF. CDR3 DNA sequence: TGTGCCAGCAGCCCCACGGGAGACGATACGCAGTATTTT.

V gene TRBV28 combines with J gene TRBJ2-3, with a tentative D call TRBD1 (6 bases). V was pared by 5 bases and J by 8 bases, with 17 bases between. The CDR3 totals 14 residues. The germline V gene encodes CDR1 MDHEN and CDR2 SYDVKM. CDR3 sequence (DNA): TGTGCCAGCAGTCAATCTGACAGGCCGGGTACGCAGTATTTT. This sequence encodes CASSQSDRPGTQYF.

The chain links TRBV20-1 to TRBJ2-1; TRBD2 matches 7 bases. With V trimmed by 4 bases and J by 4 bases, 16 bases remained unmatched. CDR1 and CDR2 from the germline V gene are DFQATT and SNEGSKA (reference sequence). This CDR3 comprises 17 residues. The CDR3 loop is CSAITGTNGGRYNEQFF. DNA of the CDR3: TGCAGTGCTATTACCGGGACTAACGGGGGAAGATACAATGAGCAGTTCTTC.

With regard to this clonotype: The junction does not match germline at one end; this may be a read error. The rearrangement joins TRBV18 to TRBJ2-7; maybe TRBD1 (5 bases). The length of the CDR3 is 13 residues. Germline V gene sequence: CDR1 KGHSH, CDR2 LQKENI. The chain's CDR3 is CTSSPQQAYEQYF. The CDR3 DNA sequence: TGTACCAGCTCACCACAACAGGCCTACGAGCAGTACTTC.

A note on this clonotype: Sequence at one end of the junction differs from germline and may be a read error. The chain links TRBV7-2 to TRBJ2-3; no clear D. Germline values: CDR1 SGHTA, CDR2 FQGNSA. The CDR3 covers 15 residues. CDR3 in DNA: TGTGCCAACAGCTTAGCCGGGCAACGCACAGATACGCAGTATTTT. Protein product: CANSLAGQRTDTQYF. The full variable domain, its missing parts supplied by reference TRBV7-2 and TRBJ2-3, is GAGVSQSPSNKVTEKGKDVELRCDPISGHTALYWYRQSLGQGLEFLIYFQGNSAPDKSGLPSDRFSAERTGGSVSTLTIQRTQQEDSAVYLCANSLAGQRTDTQYFGPGTRLTVL.

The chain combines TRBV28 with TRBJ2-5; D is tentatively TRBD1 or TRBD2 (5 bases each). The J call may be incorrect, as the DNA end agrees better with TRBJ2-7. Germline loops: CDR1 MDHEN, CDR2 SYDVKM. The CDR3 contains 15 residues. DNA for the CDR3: TGTGCCAGCAAGAGATCGAGGGGAGTCTCCTACGAGCAGTACTTC. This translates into CASKRSRGVSYEQYF.

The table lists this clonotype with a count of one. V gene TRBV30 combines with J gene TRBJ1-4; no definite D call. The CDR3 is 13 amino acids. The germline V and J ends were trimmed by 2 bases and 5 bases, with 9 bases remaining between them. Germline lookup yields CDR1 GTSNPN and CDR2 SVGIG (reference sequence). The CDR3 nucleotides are TGTGCCTGGAGTATGGGGATGAATGAAAAACTGTTTTTT. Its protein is CAWSMGMNEKLFF.

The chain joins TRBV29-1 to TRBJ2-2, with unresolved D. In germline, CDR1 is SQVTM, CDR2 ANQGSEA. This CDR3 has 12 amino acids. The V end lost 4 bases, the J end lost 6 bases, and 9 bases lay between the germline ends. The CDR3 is CSVALTAGELFF. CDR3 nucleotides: TGCAGCGTTGCCCTCACCGCCGGGGAGCTGTTTTTT.

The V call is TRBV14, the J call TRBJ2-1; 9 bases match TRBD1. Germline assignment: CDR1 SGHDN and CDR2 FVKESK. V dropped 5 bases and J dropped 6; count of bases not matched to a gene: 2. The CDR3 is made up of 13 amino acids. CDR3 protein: CASSATGGNEQFF. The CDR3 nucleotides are TGTGCCAGCAGCGCGACAGGGGGCAATGAGCAGTTCTTC.

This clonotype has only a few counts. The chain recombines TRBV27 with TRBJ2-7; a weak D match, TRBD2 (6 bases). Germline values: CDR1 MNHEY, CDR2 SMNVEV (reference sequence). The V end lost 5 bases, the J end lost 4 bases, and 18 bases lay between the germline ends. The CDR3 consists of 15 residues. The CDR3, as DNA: TGTGCCAGCAGTCCACACGGGGGTCGAGGGTACGAGCAGTACTTC. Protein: CASSPHGGRGYEQYF.

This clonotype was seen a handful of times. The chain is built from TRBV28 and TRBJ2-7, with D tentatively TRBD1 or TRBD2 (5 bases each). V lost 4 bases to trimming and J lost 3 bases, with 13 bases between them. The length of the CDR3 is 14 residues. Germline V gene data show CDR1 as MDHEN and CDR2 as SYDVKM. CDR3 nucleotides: TGTGCCAGCAGTTCAGTGGGACGTTACTACGAGCAGTACTTC. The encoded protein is CASSSVGRYYEQYF.

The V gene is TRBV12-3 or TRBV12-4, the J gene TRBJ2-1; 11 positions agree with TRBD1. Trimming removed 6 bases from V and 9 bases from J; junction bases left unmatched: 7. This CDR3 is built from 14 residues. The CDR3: CASSPRDRGAEQFF. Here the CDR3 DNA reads TGTGCCAGCAGCCCGCGGGACAGGGGGGCTGAGCAGTTCTTC.

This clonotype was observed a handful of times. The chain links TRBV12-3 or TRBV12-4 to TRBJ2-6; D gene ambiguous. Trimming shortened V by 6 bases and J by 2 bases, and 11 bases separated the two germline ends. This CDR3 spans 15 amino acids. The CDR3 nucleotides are TGTGCCAGCAGCTTAAAGAGGACTGGGGCCAACGTCCTGACTTTC. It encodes CASSLKRTGANVLTF.